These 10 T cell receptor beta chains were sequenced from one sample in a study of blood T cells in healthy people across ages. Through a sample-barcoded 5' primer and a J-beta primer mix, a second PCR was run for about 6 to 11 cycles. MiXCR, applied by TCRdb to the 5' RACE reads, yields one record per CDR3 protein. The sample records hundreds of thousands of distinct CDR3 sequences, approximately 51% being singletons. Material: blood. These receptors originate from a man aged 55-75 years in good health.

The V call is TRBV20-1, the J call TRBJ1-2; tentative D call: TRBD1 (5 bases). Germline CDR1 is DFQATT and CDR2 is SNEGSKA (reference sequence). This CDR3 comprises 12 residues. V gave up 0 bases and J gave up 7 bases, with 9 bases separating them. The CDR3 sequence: CSARDLGGGYTF. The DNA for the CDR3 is TGCAGTGCTAGAGATCTCGGGGGTGGCTACACCTTC.

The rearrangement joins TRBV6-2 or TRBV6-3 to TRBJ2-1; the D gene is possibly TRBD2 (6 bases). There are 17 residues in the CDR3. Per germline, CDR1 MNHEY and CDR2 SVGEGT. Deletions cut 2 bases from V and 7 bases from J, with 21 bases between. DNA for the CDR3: TGTGCCAGCAGTTACGCGTCATCCTCGGGACGGGGGAATGAGCAGTTCTTC. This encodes CASSYASSSGRGNEQFF.

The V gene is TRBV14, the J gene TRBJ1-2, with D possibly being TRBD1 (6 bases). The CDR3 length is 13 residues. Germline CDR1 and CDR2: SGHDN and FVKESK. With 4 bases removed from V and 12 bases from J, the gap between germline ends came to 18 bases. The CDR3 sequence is CASSPGARGGHTF. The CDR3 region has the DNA TGTGCCAGCAGCCCGGGGGCTCGGGGAGGCCACACCTTC.

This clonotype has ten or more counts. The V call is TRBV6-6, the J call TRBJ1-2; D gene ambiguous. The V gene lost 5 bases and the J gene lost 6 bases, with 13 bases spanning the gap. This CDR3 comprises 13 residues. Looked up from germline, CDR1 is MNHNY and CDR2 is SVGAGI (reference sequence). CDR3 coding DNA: TGTGCCAGCAGTCCCTGGACCACGGATGGCTACACCTTC. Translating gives CASSPWTTDGYTF.

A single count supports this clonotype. CDR3 amino acids: CSASGTVLGTDTQYF. The CDR3 nucleotides are TGCAGTGCTTCCGGGACAGTTCTAGGCACAGATACGCAGTATTTT. The chain has TRBV20-1 and TRBJ2-3; the match to TRBD1 covers 7 bases. CDR1 DFQATT and CDR2 SNEGSKA come from the germline V gene (reference sequence). The CDR3 covers 15 residues. J gave up 1 base and V 5 bases, and 9 bases lay outside the gene matches.

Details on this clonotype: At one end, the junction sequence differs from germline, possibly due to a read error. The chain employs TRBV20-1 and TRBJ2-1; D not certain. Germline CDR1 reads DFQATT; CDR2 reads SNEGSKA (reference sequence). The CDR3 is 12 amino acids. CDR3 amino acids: CSARDFTAERFF. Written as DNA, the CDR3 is TGCAGTGCTAGAGATTTTACAGCTGAGCGGTTCTTC.

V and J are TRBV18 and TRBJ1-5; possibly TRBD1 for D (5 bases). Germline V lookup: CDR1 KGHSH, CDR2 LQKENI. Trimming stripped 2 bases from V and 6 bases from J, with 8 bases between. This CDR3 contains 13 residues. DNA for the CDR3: TGTGCCAGCTCACCAAGAGGGGTTCAGCCCCAGCATTTT. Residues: CASSPRGVQPQHF.

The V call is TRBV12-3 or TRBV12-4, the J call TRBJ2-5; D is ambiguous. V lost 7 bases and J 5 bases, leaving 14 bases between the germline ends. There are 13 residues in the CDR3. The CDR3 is CASTPGLGETQYF. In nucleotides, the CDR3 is TGTGCCAGCACTCCCGGGCTGGGGGAGACCCAGTACTTC.

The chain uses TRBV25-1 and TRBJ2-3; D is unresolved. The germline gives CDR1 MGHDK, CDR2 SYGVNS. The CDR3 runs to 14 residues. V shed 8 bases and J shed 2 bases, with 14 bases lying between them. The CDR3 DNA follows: TGTGCCAGCCTTAGGAGACCCTTCACAGATACGCAGTATTTT. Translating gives CASLRRPFTDTQYF.

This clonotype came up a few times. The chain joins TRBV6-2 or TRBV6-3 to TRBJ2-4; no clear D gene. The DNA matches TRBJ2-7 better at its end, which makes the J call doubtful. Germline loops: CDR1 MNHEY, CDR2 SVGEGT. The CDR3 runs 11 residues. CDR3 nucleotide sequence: TGTGCCAGCGGGCCAGCCTTCGAGCAGTACTTC. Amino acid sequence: CASGPAFEQYF.